A single sample gave rise to the 20 T cell receptor beta chains below, sequenced in a study of cytomegalovirus exposure and HLA in healthy donors. Sequencing was performed with immunoSEQ multiplex PCR; in TCRdb, only in-frame clones are kept and a portion is missing. The data show some 250,000 clones, with around 90% seen just once and approximately 0.34% held by the top ten. The sequenced sample consisted of PBMCs. Receptors originate from a woman aged 18-29 years in good health and CMV-seronegative.

This rearrangement joins TRBV6-1 to TRBJ2-1, with TRBD1 identical over 8 bases. The CDR3 consists of 15 residues. V dropped 0 bases and J dropped 6; count of bases not matched to a gene: 4. Germline V gives CDR1 MNHNS, CDR2 SASEGT. Here the CDR3 reads CASSEARTGGNEQFF. The CDR3 bases are TGTGCCAGCAGTGAAGCCCGCACAGGGGGCAATGAGCAGTTCTTC.

The V and J genes are TRBV30 and TRBJ2-1; 7 nucleotides agree with TRBD2. CDR3 length: 15 residues. V lost 1 base, J lost 7 bases, and 10 bases stayed unmatched. Germline lookup yields CDR1 GTSNPN and CDR2 SVGIG (reference sequence). Written as DNA, the CDR3 is TGTGCCTGGAGTGAGTCCAGCGGGGCTGGTAATGAGCAGTTCTTC. This gives the protein CAWSESSGAGNEQFF.

The chain joins TRBV9 to TRBJ2-1; 8 bases are shared with TRBD1. V shed 3 bases, J shed 5 bases, and the junction held 10 bases outside the gene matches. The CDR3 has 16 amino acids. From germline, CDR1 is SGDLS and CDR2 YYNGEE. CDR3 protein: CASSAIWDRLNNEQFF. As DNA, the CDR3 is TGTGCCAGCAGCGCCATCTGGGACAGGCTGAACAATGAGCAGTTCTTC.

This rearrangement joins TRBV9 to TRBJ2-3; the match to TRBD2 covers 13 bases. Trimming cost V 0 bases and J 2 bases; bases outside gene matches: 6. This CDR3 contains 18 residues. The germline gives CDR1 SGDLS, CDR2 YYNGEE. CDR3 DNA: TGTGCCAGCAGCGTAGACCCACTAGCGGGGGGGCTCACAGATACGCAGTATTTT. It yields the protein CASSVDPLAGGLTDTQYF.

This clone was counted between two and nine times. The V and J genes are TRBV7-9 and TRBJ2-7; no clear D gene. V dropped 5 bases and J dropped 7 bases, with 12 bases sitting between them. This CDR3 comprises 12 residues. The germline CDR1 and CDR2 sequences are SEHNR and FQNEAQ (reference sequence). The CDR3 reads CASSPGPREQYV. The CDR3 region has the DNA TGTGCCAGCAGCCCGGGCCCGAGGGAGCAGTACGTC.

The chain is built from TRBV4-1 and TRBJ1-2, with TRBD1 matching over 8 bases. The germline V gene encodes CDR1 MGHRA and CDR2 YSYEKL. The V gene end was trimmed by 0 bases and the J gene end by 4 bases; junction bases not matched to a gene: 7. The CDR3 totals 16 residues. CDR3: CASSQEGLQGGYGYTF. The DNA of the CDR3 is TGCGCCAGCAGCCAAGAGGGTTTACAGGGGGGCTATGGCTACACCTTC.

There are a few counts of this clone. V gene TRBV4-1 combines with J gene TRBJ2-2; 8 bases match TRBD1. The CDR3 spans 16 residues. Per the germline V gene, CDR1 is MGHRA and CDR2 is YSYEKL. V was pared by 3 bases and J by 5 bases, with 8 bases of the junction left unmatched. CDR3 protein: CASSQLDREGTGELFF. The CDR3 nucleotides are TGCGCCAGCAGCCAGCTGGACAGGGAAGGGACCGGGGAGCTGTTTTTT.

The chain carries TRBV5-1 and TRBJ1-4, with TRBD1 matching over 9 bases. V lost 6 bases, J lost 8 bases, and 5 bases stayed unmatched. The germline V gene has CDR1 SGHRS and CDR2 YFSETQ. This CDR3 spans 13 amino acids. The CDR3 sequence is CASNKDRGEKLFF. The CDR3 coding sequence is TGCGCCAGCAATAAGGACAGGGGAGAAAAACTGTTTTTT.

This chain connects TRBV2 to TRBJ1-2, with TRBD1 as a possible D gene (6 bases). The germline V gene has CDR1 SNHLY and CDR2 FYNNEI. CDR3 length equals 13 residues. V lost 5 bases, J lost 3 bases, and 10 bases lay in between. The CDR3 nucleotides read TGTGCCAGCAGTCCACAGGGAGACTATGGCTACACCTTC. Its protein product is CASSPQGDYGYTF.

The chain has TRBV2 and TRBJ1-3; perhaps TRBD1 as D (5 bases). CDR3 size: 16 residues. The V end was cut by 4 bases, the J end by 7 bases, with 20 bases between. The V gene's germline CDR1 is SNHLY and CDR2 FYNNEI. The CDR3 spells CASSGTQLRVSNTIYF. As DNA, the CDR3 is TGTGCCAGCAGTGGGACCCAGCTCAGGGTTTCGAACACCATATATTTT.

This rearrangement joins TRBV6-5 to TRBJ2-3, with TRBD1 matching over 9 bases. There are 13 residues in the CDR3. CDR1 and CDR2 (germline): MNHEY, SVGAGI. V lost 8 bases and J lost 4; bases outside the gene matches: 4. CDR3 in DNA: TGTGCCAGCGGGGACAGGGCTTCAGATACGCAGTATTTT. It is translated as CASGDRASDTQYF.

The V and J genes are TRBV28 and TRBJ1-1, with D possibly matching TRBD1 (5 bases). The germline CDR1 and CDR2 sequences are MDHEN and SYDVKM. The CDR3 length is 13 residues. V was trimmed by 7 bases and J by 1 base, leaving 10 bases between them. CDR3 coding DNA: TGTGCCAGCACCGTGACAGAGAACACTGAAGCTTTCTTT. It translates to CASTVTENTEAFF.

The chain combines TRBV5-1 with TRBJ2-7, with D possibly matching TRBD1 (5 bases). From germline, CDR1 is SGHRS and CDR2 YFSETQ. CDR3 size: 15 residues. V lost 2 bases and J lost 0, with 12 bases in between. The CDR3 bases are TGCGCCAGCAGCTTCAATCCGGACACCTCCTACGAGCAGTACTTC. This translates into CASSFNPDTSYEQYF.

J is TRBJ2-7 and V is TRBV18; 8 bases are a match to TRBD2. Per germline, CDR1 KGHSH and CDR2 LQKENI. This CDR3 is built from 16 residues. Trimming at V came to 0 bases and at J to 0 bases, leaving 4 bases not matched to a gene. Written as DNA, the CDR3 is TGTGCCAGCTCACCACCGTTAAGCGGGAGCTCCTACGAGCAGTACTTC. This sequence encodes CASSPPLSGSSYEQYF.

The chain recombines TRBV6-6 with TRBJ2-7, with 10 bases matching TRBD2. Trimming at V came to 3 bases and at J to 7 bases, leaving 9 bases not matched to a gene. Germline CDR1 MNHNY, CDR2 SVGAGI (reference sequence). The CDR3 has 15 residues. CDR3 sequence reads: CASSYTLAGGNEQYV. The CDR3, as DNA: TGTGCCAGCAGTTATACCTTAGCGGGGGGAAATGAGCAGTACGTC.

The V call is TRBV18, the J call TRBJ1-1; 8 nucleotides align to TRBD1. With V trimmed by 2 bases and J by 8 bases, 7 bases remained unmatched. The CDR3 extends over 14 amino acids. Looked up from germline, CDR1 is KGHSH and CDR2 is LQKENI. The CDR3 protein is CASSPGAGGREAFF. CDR3 DNA: TGTGCCAGCTCACCAGGGGCAGGGGGCAGGGAAGCTTTCTTT. The full variable domain, completed using reference TRBV18 and TRBJ1-1, is NAGVMQNPRHLVRRRGQEARLRCSPMKGHSHVYWYRQLPEEGLKFMVYLQKENIIDESGMPKERFSAEFPKEGPSILRIQQVVRGDSAAYFCASSPGAGGREAFFGQGTRLTVV.

The chain recombines TRBV29-1 with TRBJ1-4, with D perhaps TRBD1 (6 bases). The CDR3 is 13 amino acids. Germline loops: CDR1 SQVTM, CDR2 ANQGSEA. Trimming stripped 7 bases from V and 8 bases from J, with 17 bases between. CDR3 bases: TGCAGCGCCGTACTCAGGGGTGTCGAAAAACTGTTTTTT. It is translated as CSAVLRGVEKLFF.

The gene calls are TRBV10-1 and TRBJ2-7; maybe TRBD1 (6 bases). Germline V gene data show CDR1 as WNHNN and CDR2 as SYGVQD (reference sequence). The V and J ends lost 2 bases and 2 bases respectively, with 13 bases between them. The CDR3 extends over 15 amino acids. DNA for the CDR3: TGCGCCAGCAGTGAGAACAGGGTCCTACCCTACGAGCAGTACTTC. Its translation is CASSENRVLPYEQYF.

This clone was counted once. This chain joins TRBV10-3 and TRBJ2-1, with D possibly matching TRBD2 (5 bases). Germline V lookup: CDR1 ENHRY, CDR2 SYGVKD. Trimming took 6 bases from V and 7 from J, leaving 16 bases between them. The CDR3 has 14 residues. This CDR3 is CAIRRDEGRNEQFF. DNA of the CDR3: TGTGCCATCAGAAGGGATGAGGGCCGGAATGAGCAGTTCTTC.

This chain links TRBV10-3 with TRBJ1-1; TRBD1 aligns across 7 bases. Germline loops: CDR1 ENHRY, CDR2 SYGVKD. J gave up 1 base and V 6 bases, and 11 bases lay outside the gene matches. This CDR3 contains 16 residues. CDR3 DNA sequence: TGTGCCATCAGGAAAACTGCGACAGGGCAGAACACTGAAGCTTTCTTT. This sequence encodes CAIRKTATGQNTEAFF.